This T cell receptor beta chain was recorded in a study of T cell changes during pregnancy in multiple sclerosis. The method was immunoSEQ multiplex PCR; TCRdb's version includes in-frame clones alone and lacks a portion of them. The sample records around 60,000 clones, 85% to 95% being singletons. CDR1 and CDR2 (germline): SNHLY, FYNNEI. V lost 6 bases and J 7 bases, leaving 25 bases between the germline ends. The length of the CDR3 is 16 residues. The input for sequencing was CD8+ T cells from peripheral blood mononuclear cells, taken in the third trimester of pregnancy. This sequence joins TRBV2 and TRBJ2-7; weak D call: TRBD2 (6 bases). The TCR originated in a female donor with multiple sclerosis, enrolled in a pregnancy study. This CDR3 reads CASRGLDGRAPGEQYF. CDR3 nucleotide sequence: TGTGCCAGCAGAGGCTTAGACGGGAGAGCCCCAGGGGAGCAGTACTTC.